The source of this TCR beta chain is a study of blood T cell repertoires in COVID-19 (dated by TCRdb to about 2020). The study in broad terms: Samples covering the acute and convalescent phases of COVID-19 were provided by collaborators in the United States, Italy and Spain. The material from the prospective study consisted of cDNA or gDNA derived from T cells, B-cell-depleted T cells, or PBMCs. Subjects who had been exposed to COVID-19, were actively infected with it, or had recovered from it provided the deeply sampled blood TCRbeta repertoires that made up the dataset. A freely available public database, intended as a resource for researchers studying the immune response to SARS-CoV-2, is where the repertoires were released. The samples were drawn from two sources: the first 160 participants of the ongoing ImmuneRACE study, and some 1,300 subjects contributed by 6 global collaborators. Nearly every sample came with metadata listing a de-identified subject ID, COVID-19 status, age in years and sex. Where available, HLA class I and class II types were taken from metadata supplied by the sample provider and were not determined by assay-based typing. The paper as a whole reports these results and caveats: The quantity of clinical and demographic metadata differed by source and by participant and was supplied without curation.

In regard to this clone: Its antigen specificity is not known. One base away there is no much larger clone; base qualities are not given.

Trimming removed 4 bases from V and 7 bases from J, leaving 11 bases between the germline ends. CDR3 length: 12 amino acids, cysteine to phenylalanine. Of the read, only the CDR3 DNA is kept; its 36 bases are in frame from base 1. The germline V gene gives CDR1 as SGHRS and CDR2 as YFSETQ. At one collaborating source in Seattle, patients were enrolled during active infection and were followed longitudinally through the course of disease. The collaborating institutions used their own protocols to collect whole blood in K2EDTA tubes. For TCRbeta analysis, collaborator samples were shipped as frozen whole blood, as isolated PBMCs, or as DNA extracted from either sample type. TCRbeta CDR3 regions were amplified from genomic DNA by means of the immunoSEQ Assay, a bias-controlled multiplex PCR. In the authors' own workflow: Nucleated cell counts per sample were estimated from amplification of reference gene primers within the assay. Sequence reads were collapsed and filtered to measure the absolute abundance of every unique TCRbeta CDR3 rearrangement. For each sample, productive Simpson clonality was calculated by taking the square root of Simpson's diversity index across productive rearrangements. TCRdb re-hosts the immuneACCESS table, in-frame sequences only. Its copies lack some clones; in the studies checked, an unresolved V gene accounts for under half of them, and the cause for the rest is not known. The D gene and trimming were derived from the DNA, and the V and J assignments and clone size from that table. In this sample the table shows 250,000 to 350,000 clones, about 90% of which occur a single time. The ten largest account for about 11% of the sample.

The sequence was collected from a woman in her twenties or thirties with COVID-19, enrolled during active disease. Source material: peripheral blood. The chain uses TRBV5-1 and TRBJ1-1; no D gene can be assigned with confidence. The DNA reads TGCGCCAGCAGCGGGCTACGGAATGAAGCTTTCTTT. It is translated as CASSGLRNEAFF.